Listed here are 30 T cell receptor beta chains from one sample, sequenced in a study of CD8+CD57+ T cells in acquired aplastic anemia. It was genomic DNA that served as the template for profiling TCR beta VDJ and CDR3. TCRdb passed the reads through MiXCR, listing each CDR3 protein once. The table includes roughly 420,000 distinct CDR3 sequences, 65% to 75% detected once. Sequencing used sorted CD4+, CD8+, or CD8+CD57+ T cells (not recorded which) from PBMCs. The receptors here all came from a human donor in good health, serving as a control.

The rearrangement joins TRBV7-3 to TRBJ1-4; TRBD1 is a possible D gene (6 bases). The CDR3 runs to 12 residues. V shed 5 bases and J shed 8 bases, with 9 bases lying between them. The V gene's germline CDR1 is SGHTA and CDR2 FQGTGA. This CDR3 is CASSRDTEKLFF. In nucleotides, the CDR3 is TGTGCCAGCAGCCGGGACACCGAAAAACTGTTTTTT. Combining the CDR3 with reference TRBV7-3 and TRBJ1-4 gives the whole variable domain GAGVSQTPSNKVTEKGKYVELRCDPISGHTALYWYRQSLGQGPEFLIYFQGTGAADDSGLPNDRFFAVRPEGSVSTLKIQRTERGDSAVYLCASSRDTEKLFFGSGTQLSVL.

This clonotype was detected ten times or more. The genes are TRBV6-2 or TRBV6-3 and TRBJ2-7; D is ambiguous. CDR1 MNHEY and CDR2 SVGEGT come from the germline V gene. There are 13 residues in the CDR3. Deletions cut 2 bases from V and 3 bases from J, with 8 bases between. CDR3 region: CASSYAGNYEQYF. CDR3 nucleotide sequence: TGTGCCAGCAGTTACGCAGGAAACTACGAGCAGTACTTC.

This clonotype has a count of ten or more. The CDR3 loop reads CASSTGTGGASPGNTIYF. The CDR3 region has the DNA TGTGCCAGTAGTACGGGGACAGGGGGCGCGAGCCCTGGAAACACCATATATTTT. J is TRBJ1-3 and V is TRBV19; 12 bases align to TRBD1. The CDR3 is made up of 18 amino acids. Germline V gives CDR1 LNHDA, CDR2 SQIVND (reference sequence). V lost 4 bases, J lost 2 bases, and 9 bases stayed unmatched.

In regard to this clonotype: The DNA is omitted, as the CDR3 cannot be located on it reliably, and the CDR3 follows TCRdb's listing. Here the CDR3 reads CASRAQGLTQYFAF. The chain recombines TRBV7-2 with TRBJ1-2; TRBD1, as called in the table, went unchecked against the DNA. The CDR3 length equals 14 residues, ends included. Germline values: CDR1 SGHTA, CDR2 FQGNSA.

The chain joins TRBV20-1 to TRBJ2-7; D is undetermined. V lost 5 bases, J lost 2 bases, and 19 bases lay in between. The CDR3 is 15 residues long. Germline assignment: CDR1 DFQATT and CDR2 SNEGSKA (reference sequence). CDR3 residues: CSAEEAYREPYEQYF. The CDR3 region has the DNA TGCAGTGCTGAAGAGGCCTATAGAGAGCCCTACGAGCAGTACTTC.

Turning to this clonotype: The conserved closing phenylalanine or tryptophan is absent in this CDR3, likely reflecting a read error. The DNA is omitted, as the CDR3 cannot be located on it reliably, and the CDR3 follows TCRdb's listing. This chain connects TRBV7-2 to TRBJ2-3. The germline V gene encodes CDR1 SGHTA and CDR2 FQGNSA. From its first to its last residue, the CDR3 has 12 amino acids. The CDR3 spells CASSFALGTPYC.

This clonotype showed up just once. An end of the junction does not agree with germline; a read error may underlie this. J is TRBJ1-2 and V is TRBV7-3, with TRBD1 identical over 9 bases. This CDR3 has 15 residues. Per germline, CDR1 SGHTA and CDR2 FQGTGA. The chain's CDR3 is CASSPTGGNSYGFTF. The CDR3 DNA follows: TGTGCCAGCAGTCCTACAGGGGGCAATTCCTATGGCTTCACCTTC. Based on the CDR3 plus reference TRBV7-3 and TRBJ1-2, the full variable domain is GAGVSQTPSNKVTEKGKYVELRCDPISGHTALYWYRQSLGQGPEFLIYFQGTGAADDSGLPNDRFFAVRPEGSVSTLKIQRTERGDSAVYLCASSPTGGNSYGFTFGSGTRLTVV.

This sequence joins TRBV12-3 or TRBV12-4 and TRBJ2-5; D not resolved. The CDR3 sequence is 14 residues long. Trimming stripped 6 bases from V and 5 bases from J, with 16 bases between. The chain's CDR3 is CASSEGWVHETQYF. In DNA form, the CDR3 reads TGTGCCAGCAGCGAAGGTTGGGTCCACGAGACCCAGTACTTC.

About this clonotype itself: Its ends do not fully match the called genes, so a read error is possible. CDR3: CASSSGTGNPPLHF. The DNA of the CDR3 is TGTGCCAGCAGCTCCGGGACAGGTAATCCACCCCTCCACTTT. J is TRBJ1-6 and V is TRBV7-3, with 8 bases fitting TRBD1. The CDR3 consists of 14 residues. Germline V gene data show CDR1 as SGHTA and CDR2 as FQGTGA.

The CDR3 loop reads CASSVEGGSTEAFF. The CDR3 DNA is TGTGCCAGCAGCGTAGAAGGGGGAAGCACTGAAGCTTTCTTT. V usage is TRBV9 and J usage is TRBJ1-1; D might be TRBD1 (6 bases). This CDR3 has 14 residues. Trimming took 0 bases from V and 4 from J, leaving 10 bases between them. Germline V gene lookup returns CDR1 SGDLS and CDR2 YYNGEE.

This chain's CDR3 is CASTLGVPQYF. CDR3 DNA: TGTGCCAGCACCTTAGGGGTCCCCCAGTACTTC. The V call is TRBV5-6, the J call TRBJ2-5; D may be TRBD1 (5 bases). V was clipped by 6 bases and J by 9 bases, with 12 bases between them. This CDR3 is 11 amino acids long. Germline V gene sequence: CDR1 SGHDT, CDR2 YYEEEE.

As regards this clonotype: At one of its ends the junction is not consistent with the germline gene, which may arise from a read error. The chain employs TRBV7-8 and TRBJ1-1; D is undetermined. CDR1 and CDR2 from the germline V gene are SGHVS and FQNEAQ. CDR3 length equals 8 residues. The CDR3 nucleotides are TGTGCCAGCAGCTTAATTCCTTTT. This translates into CASSLIPF.

In regard to this clonotype: The junction differs from germline at one of its ends, possibly a read error. V and J are TRBV7-9 and TRBJ1-2; no firm D call. The CDR3 length is 14 residues. The germline gives CDR1 SEHNR, CDR2 FQNEAQ (reference sequence). The CDR3 sequence: CASTDRGVPLIHHF. CDR3 bases: TGTGCCAGCACGGACCGGGGAGTACCCCTAATTCATCACTTC.

This clonotype was seen many times. CDR3 loop: CASEPQGAGGQPQHF. The CDR3 region has the DNA TGTGCCAGCGAACCACAGGGGGCTGGCGGTCAGCCCCAGCATTTT. This sequence joins TRBV6-2 or TRBV6-3 and TRBJ1-5, with 9 bases lining up with TRBD1. Germline V gene lookup returns CDR1 MNHEY and CDR2 SVGEGT. The CDR3 is 15 amino acids. With 8 bases clipped from V and 6 bases from J, the junction kept 11 bases outside the gene matches.

The chain recombines TRBV20-1 with TRBJ1-5; perhaps TRBD1 as D (6 bases). CDR1 DFQATT and CDR2 SNEGSKA come from the germline V gene (reference sequence). The CDR3 extends over 13 amino acids. The V end was cut by 6 bases, the J end by 5 bases, with 14 bases between. The CDR3: CSATRGGDQPQHF. The CDR3 DNA sequence: TGCAGTGCGACGCGAGGGGGGGATCAGCCCCAGCATTTT.

On this clonotype: A read error may produce the germline difference seen at one junction end. The chain combines TRBV20-1 with TRBJ1-5, with D unclear. CDR1 is DFQATT and CDR2 is SNEGSKA in the germline V gene (reference sequence). The CDR3 contains 13 residues. The CDR3 spells CSVVDRGNLPQHF. In DNA form, the CDR3 reads TGCAGCGTTGTAGACCGTGGCAATCTGCCCCAGCATTTT.

Remarks on this clonotype: Because the CDR3 is missing its conserved closing phenylalanine or tryptophan, this is likely a read error. V gene TRBV10-1 combines with J gene TRBJ2-5; D is possibly TRBD1 (6 bases). Germline V lookup: CDR1 WNHNN, CDR2 SYGVQD (reference sequence). The CDR3 consists of 14 residues. V was pared by 6 bases and J by 5 bases, with 16 bases between. The CDR3 loop reads CASSKAGVSETQYL. CDR3 sequence (DNA): TGCGCCAGCAGCAAGGCAGGGGTCTCGGAGACCCAGTACCTC.

Many counts were recorded for this clonotype. At one end the junction does not follow the germline gene, possibly because of a read error. The CDR3 protein is CASSLVGGYEQYF. In DNA form, the CDR3 reads TGCGCCAGCAGCTTGGTCGGGGGCTACGAGCAGTACTTC. This rearrangement joins TRBV7-9 to TRBJ2-7, with D possibly being TRBD2 (6 bases). This CDR3 region has 13 residues. CDR1 SEHNR and CDR2 FQNEAQ come from the germline V gene (reference sequence).

This clonotype was observed many times. The rearrangement links TRBV5-6 to TRBJ1-2, with D perhaps TRBD1 (6 bases). Trimming stripped 6 bases from V and 4 bases from J, with 19 bases between. Per the germline V gene, CDR1 is SGHDT and CDR2 is YYEEEE. The CDR3 covers 15 residues. CDR3 nucleotides: TGTGCCAGCACCCCAACCGTGGACAGTCCCTATGGCTACACCTTC. Encoded protein: CASTPTVDSPYGYTF.

Note on this clonotype: With a much larger clone just one base away, this may be a read error. This chain links TRBV6-2 or TRBV6-3 with TRBJ2-1; weak D call: TRBD1 (5 bases). The CDR3 is made up of 14 amino acids. Trimming stripped 5 bases from V and 5 bases from J, with 13 bases between. Germline loops: CDR1 MNHEY, CDR2 SVGEGT. CDR3 sequence: CASSHRQVNNEQFF. The CDR3 bases are TGTGCCAGCAGTCACAGGCAGGTTAACAATGAGCAGTTCTTC.

This clonotype was counted between two and nine times. The V call is TRBV15, the J call TRBJ1-2, with TRBD1 identical over 7 bases. CDR1 and CDR2 (germline): LNHNV, YYDKDF (reference sequence). V dropped 4 bases and J dropped 8; count of bases not matched to a gene: 16. The CDR3 sequence is 16 residues long. The DNA of the CDR3 is TGTGCCACCAGCAAGTACAGGGGACTCTATGTTTGGGGCTACACCTTC. Its protein product is CATSKYRGLYVWGYTF.

The chain uses TRBV7-2 and TRBJ1-6, with a weak D call TRBD1 (5 bases). CDR1 is SGHTA, CDR2 FQGNSA, per germline. Trimming took 5 bases from V and 11 from J, leaving 13 bases between them. This CDR3 contains 13 residues. CDR3 sequence reads: CASSLRTKTPLHF. In DNA, the CDR3 is TGTGCCAGCAGCCTCAGGACAAAAACACCCCTCCACTTT. Looking up the rest from reference TRBV7-2 and TRBJ1-6 gives the full variable domain: GAGVSQSPSNKVTEKGKDVELRCDPISGHTALYWYRQSLGQGLEFLIYFQGNSAPDKSGLPSDRFSAERTGGSVSTLTIQRTQQEDSAVYLCASSLRTKTPLHFGNGTRLTVT.

With regard to this clonotype: The limits of the CDR3 on the DNA are not certain, so only TCRdb's listed CDR3 is given. The rearrangement joins TRBV2 to TRBJ2-7; the listed D gene, TRBD1, was not tested against the DNA. CDR1 and CDR2 (germline): SNHLY, FYNNEI. A total of 24 residues make up the CDR3, ends included. The chain's CDR3 is CAPEDSSIYLCSVGDRALGYEQYF.

In regard to this clonotype: An end of the junction does not agree with germline; a read error may underlie this. The genes are TRBV5-1 and TRBJ2-1; D is ambiguous. CDR3 length: 15 amino acids. Germline V lookup: CDR1 SGHRS, CDR2 YFSETQ. CDR3 sequence reads: CASSLVSLSYNEQFF. The CDR3, as DNA: TGTGCCAGCAGCTTGGTTTCGCTATCCTACAATGAGCAGTTCTTC.

The chain combines TRBV5-1 with TRBJ2-2, with D possibly called TRBD1 or TRBD2 (5 bases each). Germline CDR1 SGHRS, CDR2 YFSETQ. Trimming cost V 4 bases and J 6 bases, with 16 bases left between them. The CDR3 is 15 residues long. Here the CDR3 reads CASSPLSRGAGELFF. CDR3 DNA: TGCGCCAGCAGCCCGCTCTCACGGGGCGCCGGGGAGCTGTTTTTT.

For this clonotype: Germline is not matched at one junction end, which may reflect a read error. V usage is TRBV7-2 and J usage is TRBJ2-7; D remains unclear. The CDR3 runs 13 residues. CDR1 and CDR2 (germline): SGHTA, FQGNSA. The CDR3 protein is CASSLDEVYERYF. In DNA form, the CDR3 reads TGTGCCAGCAGCTTAGATGAGGTGTACGAGCGGTACTTC.

A note on this clonotype: This CDR3 fails to terminate in the conserved phenylalanine or tryptophan, so it likely reflects a read error. It is unclear where the CDR3 begins or ends on the DNA, so no DNA is shown, and the CDR3 is as TCRdb lists it. This chain joins TRBV2 and TRBJ1-1; TRBD1, the D gene given by the table, was not confirmed from the DNA. Germline V gene lookup returns CDR1 SNHLY and CDR2 FYNNEI. The CDR3 has 14 amino acids, counting both end residues. CDR3: CASSVTAVNNEPLY.

J is TRBJ2-7 and V is TRBV12-3 or TRBV12-4, with D perhaps TRBD2 (5 bases). The CDR3 consists of 15 residues. V was clipped by 6 bases and J by 6 bases, with 21 bases between them. In nucleotides, the CDR3 is TGTGCCAGCAGCACAGTCCCCAAGGGCCGGGGCGAGCAGTACTTC. This gives the protein CASSTVPKGRGEQYF.

The V call is TRBV13, the J call TRBJ1-2; D remains unclear. The CDR3 is 15 residues long. The V gene lost 5 bases and the J gene lost 5 bases, with 18 bases spanning the gap. CDR1 and CDR2 (germline): PRHDT, FYEKMQ (reference sequence). CDR3 in amino acids: CASSIGQPTMYGYTF. CDR3 in DNA: TGTGCCAGCAGCATTGGGCAGCCCACAATGTATGGCTACACCTTC.

J is TRBJ2-3 and V is TRBV20-1, with 7 bases lining up with TRBD1. The CDR3 totals 19 residues. The junction had 24 bases not matched to a gene; V was cut back by 3 bases and J by 6 bases. From germline, CDR1 is DFQATT and CDR2 SNEGSKA (reference sequence). DNA for the CDR3: TGCAGTGCTAGGAGATCCGGGACAGACACCATCCGCACAAGTGATACGCAGTATTTT. It codes for CSARRSGTDTIRTSDTQYF.